This T cell receptor (beta chain) was captured by sequencing in a study of cytomegalovirus exposure and HLA in healthy donors. Study-level results: When a later analysis was performed, an Asian-associated ancestry cluster reportedly had fewer N-insertions than the roughly 700-donor mean. HLA alleles were associated with 17,000 or so TCR beta sequences in a later analysis at 0.05 false discovery rate.

The PCR ran on 60 Vbeta and 13 Jbeta primers. TCRdb keeps only in-frame clones here, not all; method: immunoSEQ multiplex PCR. The sample has roughly 120,000 clones. To note about this clone: Its antigen is unidentified.

CDR3 length: 15 residues. Germline values: CDR1 MNHEY, CDR2 SMNVEV (reference sequence). V was trimmed by 3 bases and J by 6 bases, leaving 17 bases between them. Each donor was nominally healthy when sampled (though unrecorded immune exposures were likely). The sample was PBMCs. The V gene is TRBV27, the J gene TRBJ1-2; D gene uncertain. This sequence originates from a man aged 18 to 29 in good health and CMV-seronegative. CDR3 loop: CASSFAPLRVNGYTF. The CDR3 DNA reads TGTGCCAGCAGTTTTGCCCCACTTCGGGTTAATGGCTACACCTTC.